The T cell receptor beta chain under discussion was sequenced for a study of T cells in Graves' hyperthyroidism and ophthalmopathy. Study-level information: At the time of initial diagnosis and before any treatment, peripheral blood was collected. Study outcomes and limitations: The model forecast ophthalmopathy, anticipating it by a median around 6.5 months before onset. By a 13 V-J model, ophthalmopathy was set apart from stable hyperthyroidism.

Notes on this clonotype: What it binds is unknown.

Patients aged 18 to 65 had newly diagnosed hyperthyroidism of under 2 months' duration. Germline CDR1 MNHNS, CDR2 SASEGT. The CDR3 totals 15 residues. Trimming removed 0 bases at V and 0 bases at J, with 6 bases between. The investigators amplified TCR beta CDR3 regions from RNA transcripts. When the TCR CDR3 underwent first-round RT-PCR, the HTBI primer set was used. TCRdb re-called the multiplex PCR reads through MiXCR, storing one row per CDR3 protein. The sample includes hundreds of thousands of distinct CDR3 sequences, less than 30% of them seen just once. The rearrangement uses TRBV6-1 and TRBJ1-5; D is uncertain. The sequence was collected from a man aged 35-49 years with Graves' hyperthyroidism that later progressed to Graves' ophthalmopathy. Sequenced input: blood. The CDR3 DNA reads TGTGCCAGCAGTGAAGCGGGCGGTAGCAATCAGCCCCAGCATTTT. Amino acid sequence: CASSEAGGSNQPQHF.